This is a list of T cell receptor beta chains from one sample in a study of regulatory T cells in long-lasting Graves disease. TCRdb processed the multiplex PCR reads anew with MiXCR; each CDR3 protein has one entry. The sample holds 350,000 to 450,000 distinct CDR3 sequences, about 15% seen once. The sample was also linked to a second study, of T cells in Graves' hyperthyroidism and ophthalmopathy.

Sequencing used peripheral blood mononuclear cells (PBMCs), obtained at new diagnosis, from a patient treated with antithyroid drugs. Source of these receptors: a woman aged 35 to 49 with Graves disease. The CDR3 runs from the conserved cysteine through the conserved F or W. A D gene is named only where the DNA matches it firmly. Clone size is stated in some rows and not others, as once, few, many or a class when expanded.

NA	many	TRBV12-3/TRBV12-4	TRBJ2-1	TGTGCCAGCAGGCCCGGGACTGCCTCCTACAATGAGCAGTTCTTC	CASRPGTASYNEQFF
TRBD1	NA	TRBV19	TRBJ1-1	TGTGCCAGTAGTATAGAGACAGGGGGCCTATCTATGAACACTGAAGCTTTCTTT	CASSIETGGLSMNTEAFF
NA	few	TRBV19	TRBJ1-5	TGTGCCAGTAGGAGGGCAGGAACGAGGCAGCCCCAGCATTTT	CASRRAGTRQPQHF
NA	NA	TRBV20-1	TRBJ1-3	TGCAGTGCTAGAGATGGGGGGGGCGCCGACGGAAACACCATATATTTT	CSARDGGGADGNTIYF
NA	many	TRBV7-2	TRBJ2-2	TGTGCCAGCAGCTTTCATGCCGGGGAGCTGTTTTTT	CASSFHAGELFF
NA	many	TRBV11-2	TRBJ2-1	TGTGCCAGCAGCTTAGATTACCGCAGGGTCGATGAGCAGTTCTTC	CASSLDYRRVDEQFF
NA	many	TRBV11-3	TRBJ2-1	TGTGCCAGCAGCTTCGGCAGGGGGGCCTACAATGAGCAGTTCTTC	CASSFGRGAYNEQFF
NA	few	TRBV12-3/TRBV12-4	TRBJ1-5	TGTGCCAGCAGTTTAAGGGTAAATACGCAGCATTTT	CASSLRVNTQHF
NA	many	TRBV28	TRBJ1-1	TGTGCCAGCAGTTTTTTAGGAGGCACTGAAGCTTTCTTT	CASSFLGGTEAFF
TRBD2	many	TRBV9	TRBJ2-1	TGTGCCAGCAGCCCGAGGACTGGACTAGCGGGGTACAATGAGCAGTTCTTC	CASSPRTGLAGYNEQFF
TRBD1	many	TRBV20-1	TRBJ1-5	TGCAGTGCTAGACCGGGACAGGGGGCGCATCAGCCCCAGCATTTT	CSARPGQGAHQPQHF
NA	many	TRBV27	TRBJ1-2	TGTGCCAGCAGCCTCCTCCCCAGGGGAAACTATGGCTACACCTTC	CASSLLPRGNYGYTF
TRBD2	many	TRBV12-5	TRBJ2-7	TGTGCTAGTCTAGCGGAAAACTCCTACGAGCAGTACTTC	CASLAENSYEQYF
TRBD1	NA	TRBV10-2	TRBJ1-1	TGCGCCAGCAGTGAGTTACGGACAGGGGTGAACACTGAAGCTTTCTTT	CASSELRTGVNTEAFF
TRBD2	NA	TRBV6-1	TRBJ2-3	TGTGCCAGCAGCCCCGGTTTAGCGGGAGGGCCGGCTACAGATACGCAGTATTTT	CASSPGLAGGPATDTQYF
TRBD1	NA	TRBV5-5	TRBJ1-1	TGTGCCAGCAGCTTGCCCGGACAGGGGCGGTTCGCGACTGAAGCTTTCTTT	CASSLPGQGRFATEAFF
NA	many	TRBV3-1	TRBJ2-5	TGTGCCAGCAGCCAAGGAGGAGAGACCCAGTACTTC	CASSQGGETQYF
NA	once	TRBV7-9	TRBJ1-4	TGTGCCAGCAGCTTAGCACATGGGAATGAGCTTAGTGAAAAACTGTTTTTT	CASSLAHGNELSEKLFF
TRBD2	few	TRBV24-1	TRBJ2-3	TGTGCCACCAGTGATTTGAAATCGGTTGGTGTCGGGAGGGTCTCAGATACGCAGTATTTT	CATSDLKSVGVGRVSDTQYF
TRBD2	NA	TRBV2	TRBJ2-2	TGTGCCAGCATCAAAGAGAGCGGGAGCAGAACCGGGGAGCTGTTTTTT	CASIKESGSRTGELFF
NA	many	TRBV7-2	TRBJ1-5	TGTGCCAGCAGCTATGTGGGGTATAGCAATCAGCCCCAGCATTTT	CASSYVGYSNQPQHF
TRBD1	few	TRBV5-1	TRBJ1-2	TGCGCCAGCAGCAAGGGACAGGGCAACTATGGCTACACCTTC	CASSKGQGNYGYTF
NA	many	TRBV5-1	TRBJ2-1	TGCGCCAGCAGTGGGACCGTCTACAATGAGCAGTTCTTC	CASSGTVYNEQFF
NA	once	TRBV9	TRBJ2-3	TGTGCCAGCAGCGACGAAGCGGAAGATACGCAGTATTTT	CASSDEAEDTQYF
NA	NA	TRBV11-2	TRBJ2-7	TGTGCCAGCAGCCAAGACATCCCCTACGAGCAGTACTTC	CASSQDIPYEQYF
NA	many	TRBV12-3/TRBV12-4	TRBJ2-2	TGTGCCAGCAGTTTATTAGGAGACAGGCTGGGCACCGGGGAGCTGTTTTTT	CASSLLGDRLGTGELFF
NA	many	TRBV6-5	TRBJ2-3	TGTGCCAGCAGTTACGCAGCGCCCTTGAGCACAGATACGCAGTATTTT	CASSYAAPLSTDTQYF
NA	many	TRBV6-5	TRBJ2-2	TGTGCCAGCAGTTACTCACCCAACACCGGGGAGCTGTTTTTT	CASSYSPNTGELFF
TRBD2	few	TRBV7-9	TRBJ2-1	TGTGCCAGCAGCTTAACAGCGGGAGGTCCCAATGAGCAGTTCTTC	CASSLTAGGPNEQFF
TRBD1	NA	TRBV28	TRBJ2-1	TGTGCCAGCAGTCCCTCGACAGGGGTATTCGGCAATGAGCAGTTCTTC	CASSPSTGVFGNEQFF
TRBD2	few	TRBV5-4	TRBJ2-3	TGTGCCAGCAGCTTGCGGGGGGGGGAAGATACGCAGTATTTT	CASSLRGGEDTQYF
TRBD2	NA	TRBV29-1	TRBJ2-1	TGCAGCGGCCAACTAGCGGGAGAGGAAAACAATGAGCAGTTCTTC	CSGQLAGEENNEQFF
TRBD2	many	TRBV5-8	TRBJ2-7	TGTGCCAGCAGCTTGGCCCTAGCGGGAGTACGATCCTACGAGCAGTACTTC	CASSLALAGVRSYEQYF
NA	few	TRBV3-1	TRBJ2-5	TGTGCCAGCAGCCAAGGGCTGGCCCATAAAAAAGAGACCCAGTACTTC	CASSQGLAHKKETQYF
NA	NA	TRBV6-5	TRBJ1-1	TGTGCCAGCAGTTCGAACAGGGTTGGTGACACTGAAGCTTTCTTT	CASSSNRVGDTEAFF
NA	few	TRBV19	TRBJ1-5	TGTGCCAGTAGTTTGGGCGGGGGGAGCAATCAGCCCCAGCATTTT	CASSLGGGSNQPQHF
NA	NA	TRBV7-3	TRBJ2-3	TGTGCCAGCAGCTCCGGGACTTACTCAGATACGCAGTATTTT	CASSSGTYSDTQYF